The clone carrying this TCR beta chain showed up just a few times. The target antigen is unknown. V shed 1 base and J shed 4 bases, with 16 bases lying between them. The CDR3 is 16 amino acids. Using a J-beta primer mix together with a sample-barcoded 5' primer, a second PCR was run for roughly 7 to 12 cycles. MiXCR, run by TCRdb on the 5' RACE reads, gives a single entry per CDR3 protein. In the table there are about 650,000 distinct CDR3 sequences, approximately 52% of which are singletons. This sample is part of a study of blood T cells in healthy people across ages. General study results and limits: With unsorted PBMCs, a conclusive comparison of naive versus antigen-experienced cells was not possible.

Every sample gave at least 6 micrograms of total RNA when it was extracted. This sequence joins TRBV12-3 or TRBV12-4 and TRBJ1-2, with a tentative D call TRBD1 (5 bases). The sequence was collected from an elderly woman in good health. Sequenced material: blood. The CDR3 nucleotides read TGTGCCAGCAGTTTAGTGAGACAGATTGTTTCCTATGGCTACACCTTC. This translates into CASSLVRQIVSYGYTF.